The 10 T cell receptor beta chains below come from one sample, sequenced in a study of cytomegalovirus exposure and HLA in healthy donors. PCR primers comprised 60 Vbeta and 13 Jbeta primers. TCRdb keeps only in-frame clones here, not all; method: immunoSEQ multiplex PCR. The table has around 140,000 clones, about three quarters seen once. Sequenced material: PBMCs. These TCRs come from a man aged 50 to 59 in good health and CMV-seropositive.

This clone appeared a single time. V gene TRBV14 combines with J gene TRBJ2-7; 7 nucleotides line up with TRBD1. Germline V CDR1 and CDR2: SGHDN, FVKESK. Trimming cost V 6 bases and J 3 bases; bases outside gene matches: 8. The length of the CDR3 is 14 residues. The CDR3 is CASSFTGERYEQYF. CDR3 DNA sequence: TGTGCCAGCAGTTTCACAGGGGAGCGCTACGAGCAGTACTTC.

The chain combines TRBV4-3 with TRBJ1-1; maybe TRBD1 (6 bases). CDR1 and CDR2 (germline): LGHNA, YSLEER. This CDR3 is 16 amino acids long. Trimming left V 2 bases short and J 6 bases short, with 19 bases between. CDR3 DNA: TGCGCCAGCAGCCAACTGACAGGACGAAACACTGCTGAAGCTTTCTTT. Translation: CASSQLTGRNTAEAFF.

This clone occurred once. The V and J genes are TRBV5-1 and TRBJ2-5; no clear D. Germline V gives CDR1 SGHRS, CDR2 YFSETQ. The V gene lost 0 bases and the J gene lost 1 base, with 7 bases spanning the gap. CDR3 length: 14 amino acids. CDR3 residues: CASSLGASQETQYF. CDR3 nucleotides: TGCGCCAGCAGCTTGGGGGCCAGCCAAGAGACCCAGTACTTC.

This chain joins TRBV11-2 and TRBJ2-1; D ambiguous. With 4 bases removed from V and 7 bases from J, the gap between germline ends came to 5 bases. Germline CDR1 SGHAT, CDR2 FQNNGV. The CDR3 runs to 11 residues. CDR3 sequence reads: CASSSLNEQFF. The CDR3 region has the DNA TGTGCCAGCAGCTCCCTAAATGAGCAGTTCTTC.

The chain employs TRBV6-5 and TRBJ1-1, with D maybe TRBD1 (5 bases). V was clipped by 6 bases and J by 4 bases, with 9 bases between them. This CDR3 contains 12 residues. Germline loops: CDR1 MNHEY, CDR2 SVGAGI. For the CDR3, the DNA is TGTGCCAGCAGCGGGGGTGGCACTGAAGCTTTCTTT. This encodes CASSGGGTEAFF.

CDR3 amino acids: CASTSQGAKNIQYF. The CDR3 DNA reads TGTGCCAGTACTTCACAGGGAGCCAAAAACATTCAGTACTTC. The V call is TRBV19, the J call TRBJ2-4; D is perhaps TRBD1 (6 bases). CDR1 and CDR2 (germline): LNHDA, SQIVND (reference sequence). Between the trimmed V and J ends, which lost 7 bases and 0 bases, there was a span of 10 bases. This CDR3 is built from 14 residues.

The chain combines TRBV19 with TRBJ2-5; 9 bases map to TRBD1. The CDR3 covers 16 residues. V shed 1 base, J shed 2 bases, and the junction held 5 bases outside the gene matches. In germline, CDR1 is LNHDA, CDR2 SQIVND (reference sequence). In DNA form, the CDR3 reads TGTGCCAGTAGTATAGGCGGACAGGGGTTGCAAGAGACCCAGTACTTC. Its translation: CASSIGGQGLQETQYF.

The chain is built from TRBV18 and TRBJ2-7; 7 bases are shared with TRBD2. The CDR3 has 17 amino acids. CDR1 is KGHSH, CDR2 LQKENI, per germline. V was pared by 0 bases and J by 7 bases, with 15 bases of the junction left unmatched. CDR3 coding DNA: TGTGCCAGCTCACCACCCCTCTTTGCGGGAGTCCCTTATGAGCAGTACTTC. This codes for CASSPPLFAGVPYEQYF.

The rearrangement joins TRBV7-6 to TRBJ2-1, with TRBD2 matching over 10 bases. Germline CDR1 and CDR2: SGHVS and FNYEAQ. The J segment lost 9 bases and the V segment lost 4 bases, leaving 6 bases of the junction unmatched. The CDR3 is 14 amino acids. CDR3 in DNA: TGTGCCAGCAGCTCAGAGCGGGGGGGCCCTGAGCAGTTCTTC. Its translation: CASSSERGGPEQFF.

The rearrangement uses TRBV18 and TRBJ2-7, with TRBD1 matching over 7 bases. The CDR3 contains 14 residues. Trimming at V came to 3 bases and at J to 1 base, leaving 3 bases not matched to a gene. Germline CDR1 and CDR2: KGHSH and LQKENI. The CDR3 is CASSPTGESYEQYF. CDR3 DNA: TGTGCCAGCTCACCCACAGGGGAGTCCTACGAGCAGTACTTC.